These 26 T cell receptor beta chains were all obtained from the same sample, sequenced in a study of blood T cell repertoires in COVID-19. The table came from immunoSEQ multiplex PCR; TCRdb's copy has only in-frame clones and leaves some out. The data show roughly 200,000 clones, 75% to 90% seen once. The specimen sequenced was peripheral blood. These receptors were obtained from a man aged 35 to 55 with acute or convalescent COVID-19.

The table lists this clone with a few counts. The chain has TRBV19 and TRBJ2-7; a weak D match, TRBD2 (5 bases). The CDR3 loop spans 14 amino acids. The V end lost 3 bases, the J end lost 3 bases, and 12 bases lay between the germline ends. Germline V lookup: CDR1 LNHDA, CDR2 SQIVND (reference sequence). The CDR3 DNA reads TGTGCCAGTAGTATGCGGGCCGGAGACTACGAGCAGTACTTC. Encoded protein: CASSMRAGDYEQYF.

The chain joins TRBV6-5 to TRBJ2-7, with a possible D match to TRBD2 (6 bases). Trimming removed 5 bases at V and 5 bases at J, with 16 bases between. Looked up from germline, CDR1 is MNHEY and CDR2 is SVGAGI. The CDR3 length is 14 residues. CDR3 DNA sequence: TGTGCCAGCAGTCACCTAGCGCGAGTCAACGAGCAGTACTTC. Amino acid sequence: CASSHLARVNEQYF.

The chain joins TRBV20-1 to TRBJ2-1; 8 bases map to TRBD2. CDR1 DFQATT and CDR2 SNEGSKA come from the germline V gene (reference sequence). J lost 4 bases, V lost 6 bases, and 20 bases had no gene match. This CDR3 is 18 amino acids long. The CDR3, as DNA: TGCAGTGCCAGTAGCGGGACGCGTCGTGTCATCACATACAATGAGCAGTTCTTC. Amino acids: CSASSGTRRVITYNEQFF.

The genes are TRBV14 and TRBJ1-1; D is unclear. V lost 6 bases and J lost 1, with 9 bases in between. This CDR3 comprises 13 residues. Germline-derived CDR1 and CDR2 are SGHDN and FVKESK. CDR3 DNA sequence: TGTGCCAGCAGTTTCACAACGAACACTGAAGCTTTCTTT. It specifies CASSFTTNTEAFF.

The chain employs TRBV5-1 and TRBJ2-1, with 12 bases aligning to TRBD2. This CDR3 is built from 20 residues. V lost 0 bases, J lost 7 bases, and 17 bases stayed unmatched. CDR1 and CDR2 (germline): SGHRS, YFSETQ. CDR3 bases: TGCGCCAGCAGCTTGGGCCGACTAGCGGGAGTTGGGCAAACGGGGAATGAGCAGTTCTTC. Translation gives CASSLGRLAGVGQTGNEQFF.

This clone showed up just a few times. The chain couples TRBV20-1 to TRBJ2-4, with D hard to call. V dropped 7 bases and J dropped 7 bases, with 17 bases sitting between them. The CDR3 has 13 residues. CDR1 and CDR2 (germline): DFQATT, SNEGSKA (reference sequence). Here the CDR3 reads CSGSDQIWNIQYF. In DNA form, the CDR3 reads TGCAGTGGGAGTGACCAGATATGGAACATTCAGTACTTC.

V gene TRBV5-4 combines with J gene TRBJ2-7; TRBD1 matches at 11 bases. The trim removed 3 bases at V and 5 bases at J, leaving 4 bases unmatched. The germline V gene has CDR1 SGHNT and CDR2 YYREEE (reference sequence). CDR3 length: 14 amino acids. The CDR3 bases are TGTGCCAGCAGCTGGGACAGGGGGGGCCACGAGCAGTACTTC. Encoded protein: CASSWDRGGHEQYF.

The chain recombines TRBV4-1 with TRBJ1-5, with 7 bases aligning to TRBD1. The CDR3 loop spans 15 amino acids. V gave up 4 bases and J gave up 0 bases; unmatched junction bases: 3. The germline CDR1 and CDR2 sequences are MGHRA and YSYEKL. Here the CDR3 reads CASSRRDSSNQPQHF. The CDR3, as DNA: TGCGCCAGCAGCCGCCGGGACAGTAGCAATCAGCCCCAGCATTTT.

The gene calls are TRBV30 and TRBJ1-3; 9 nucleotides line up with TRBD1. Germline V gene data show CDR1 as GTSNPN and CDR2 as SVGIG (reference sequence). CDR3 length: 15 residues. The junction had 4 bases not matched to a gene; V was cut back by 2 bases and J by 2 bases. CDR3 amino acids: CAWSSGTGPGNTIYF. In DNA, the CDR3 is TGTGCCTGGAGTTCCGGGACAGGGCCTGGAAACACCATATATTTT.

The chain links TRBV5-6 to TRBJ1-1; no firm D call. Trimming shortened V by 4 bases and J by 2 bases, and 9 bases separated the two germline ends. Germline CDR1 is SGHDT and CDR2 is YYEEEE. The CDR3 sequence is 13 residues long. The CDR3: CASSEGFNTEAFF. CDR3 DNA: TGTGCCAGCAGCGAGGGTTTTAACACTGAAGCTTTCTTT. The full variable domain, with the rest looked up from reference TRBV5-6 and TRBJ1-1, is DAGVTQSPTHLIKTRGQQVTLRCSPKSGHDTVSWYQQALGQGPQFIFQYYEEEERQRGNFPDRFSGHQFPNYSSELNVNALLLGDSALYLCASSEGFNTEAFFGQGTRLTVV.

The rearrangement joins TRBV5-6 to TRBJ2-5, with 8 bases lining up with TRBD1. The V segment lost 0 bases and the J segment 5 bases; nucleotides outside the gene matches: 9. Germline V gene lookup returns CDR1 SGHDT and CDR2 YYEEEE. This CDR3 spans 16 amino acids. The CDR3 nucleotides read TGTGCCAGCAGCTTGGAGACAGGGGCCCTGGGGGAGACCCAGTACTTC. It specifies CASSLETGALGETQYF. The entire variable domain, with the rest obtained from reference TRBV5-6 and TRBJ2-5, is as follows: DAGVTQSPTHLIKTRGQQVTLRCSPKSGHDTVSWYQQALGQGPQFIFQYYEEEERQRGNFPDRFSGHQFPNYSSELNVNALLLGDSALYLCASSLETGALGETQYFGPGTRLLVL.

The genes are TRBV2 and TRBJ1-1; D call uncertain. CDR1 is SNHLY, CDR2 FYNNEI, per germline. The CDR3 extends over 11 amino acids. Deletions cut 5 bases from V and 12 bases from J, with 13 bases between. The CDR3 spells CASSILPRSFF. The CDR3 coding sequence is TGTGCCAGCAGTATACTCCCTCGATCTTTCTTT. Based on the CDR3 plus reference TRBV2 and TRBJ1-1, the full variable domain is EPEVTQTPSHQVTQMGQEVILRCVPISNHLYFYWYRQILGQKVEFLVSFYNNEISEKSEIFDDQFSVERPDGSNFTLKIRSTKLEDSAMYFCASSILPRSFFGQGTRLTVV.

In DNA form, the CDR3 reads TGTGCCAGCAGCGTATACAGGGGGCCCGGCAATCAGCCCCAGCATTTT. Amino acids: CASSVYRGPGNQPQHF. The chain carries TRBV5-5 and TRBJ1-5; TRBD1 agrees at 9 bases. CDR1 is SGHKS and CDR2 is YYEKEE in the germline V gene (reference sequence). V lost 4 bases to trimming and J lost 2 bases; unmatched junction nucleotides: 7. The CDR3 spans 16 residues.

This clone was seen only a few times. J is TRBJ2-5 and V is TRBV25-1; D remains unclear. Trimming pared 1 base from V and 2 bases from J, leaving 8 bases between. This CDR3 contains 14 residues. The germline CDR1 and CDR2 sequences are MGHDK and SYGVNS. CDR3 sequence (DNA): TGTGCCAGCAGTGAATGGAGACCTCAAGAGACCCAGTACTTC. It codes for CASSEWRPQETQYF.

The rearrangement joins TRBV20-1 to TRBJ1-2, with D hard to call. CDR3 size: 10 residues. Germline loops: CDR1 DFQATT, CDR2 SNEGSKA (reference sequence). V was cut by 7 bases and J by 6 bases, with 9 bases left in between. In nucleotides, the CDR3 is TGCAGTGTCCCGAGGCATGGCTACACCTTC. As protein: CSVPRHGYTF.

The chain couples TRBV2 to TRBJ2-1, with 15 positions matching TRBD2. The V and J ends lost 1 base and 3 bases, in that order; junction bases with no gene match: 1. This CDR3 is 17 amino acids long. Germline V gene lookup returns CDR1 SNHLY and CDR2 FYNNEI. The CDR3 here is CASSEGGLAGGYNEQFF. CDR3 sequence (DNA): TGTGCCAGCAGTGAAGGGGGACTAGCGGGAGGCTACAATGAGCAGTTCTTC.

The J gene is TRBJ2-2, the V gene TRBV18; the match to TRBD1 covers 7 bases. The V segment lost 6 bases and the J segment 5 bases; nucleotides outside the gene matches: 9. This CDR3 is built from 15 residues. Germline CDR1 and CDR2: KGHSH and LQKENI. Written as DNA, the CDR3 is TGTGCCAGCTCGCCTCGACAGGGTGAAACCGGGGAGCTGTTTTTT. The encoded protein is CASSPRQGETGELFF.

The chain is built from TRBV7-8 and TRBJ1-1; 9 nucleotides align to TRBD1. CDR1 and CDR2 (germline): SGHVS, FQNEAQ. The CDR3 consists of 15 residues. J gave up 1 base and V 6 bases, and 6 bases lay outside the gene matches. As DNA, the CDR3 is TGTGCCAGCAGGGAACCGGGACAGGGGAACACTGAAGCTTTCTTT. This translates into CASREPGQGNTEAFF.

Written as DNA, the CDR3 is TGTGCCAGCAGCCAGAGGACTAGCGAGTCCCCCTCGGGTGAGCAGTACTTC. Translation: CASSQRTSESPSGEQYF. V and J are TRBV4-2 and TRBJ2-7; the match to TRBD2 covers 9 bases. The CDR3 sequence is 17 residues long. V trimming: 3 bases; J trimming: 7 bases; junction bases outside the gene matches: 16. Germline CDR1 is LGHNA and CDR2 is YNFKEQ.

The chain joins TRBV14 to TRBJ1-3, with D unclear. Between the trimmed V and J ends, which lost 4 bases and 0 bases, there was a span of 10 bases. The CDR3 spans 15 residues. Germline loops: CDR1 SGHDN, CDR2 FVKESK. Here the CDR3 DNA reads TGTGCCAGCAGCCTGGAGAGCTTCTCTGGAAACACCATATATTTT. Its translation is CASSLESFSGNTIYF.

The count of this clone is one. This chain uses TRBV6-6 with TRBJ2-5; D uncertain. Germline loops: CDR1 MNHNY, CDR2 SVGAGI (reference sequence). The CDR3 sequence is 15 residues long. The germline V and J ends were trimmed by 8 bases and 2 bases, with 18 bases remaining between them. The CDR3 loop reads CASRFPFSSQETQYF. The CDR3 bases are TGTGCCAGCCGGTTTCCTTTTAGTAGTCAAGAGACCCAGTACTTC.

A remark on this clone: This sample also contains other DNA sequences that code for the same CDR3. The V and J genes are TRBV19 and TRBJ2-1, with D perhaps matching TRBD1 (6 bases). The germline V gene encodes CDR1 LNHDA and CDR2 SQIVND (reference sequence). CDR3 length: 13 amino acids. V was pared by 3 bases and J by 4 bases, with 7 bases between. For the CDR3, the DNA is TGTGCCAGTAGTATCAGGGGTTACAATGAGCAGTTCTTC. The encoded protein is CASSIRGYNEQFF.

The sample holds one count of this clone. J is TRBJ2-5 and V is TRBV29-1; D not resolved. Germline V gives CDR1 SQVTM, CDR2 ANQGSEA. The CDR3 contains 11 residues. The V end was cut by 4 bases, the J end by 4 bases, with 7 bases between. The CDR3 spells CSVVIPETQYF. CDR3 DNA: TGCAGCGTTGTAATCCCAGAGACCCAGTACTTC.

V is TRBV19 and J is TRBJ1-1, with unresolved D. The CDR3 totals 14 residues. Deletions cut 6 bases from V and 0 bases from J, with 11 bases between. CDR1 and CDR2 (germline): LNHDA, SQIVND (reference sequence). The CDR3 protein is CASRSTSMNTEAFF. DNA for the CDR3: TGTGCCAGTAGGAGCACGAGCATGAACACTGAAGCTTTCTTT.

The chain combines TRBV10-3 with TRBJ1-2; D uncertain. The CDR3 loop spans 12 amino acids. Germline V CDR1 and CDR2: ENHRY, SYGVKD. Trimming pared 7 bases from V and 4 bases from J, leaving 10 bases between. CDR3 region: CAITDTPYGYTF. CDR3 nucleotides: TGTGCCATCACCGACACTCCCTATGGCTACACCTTC.

This chain links TRBV7-2 with TRBJ2-7, with TRBD2 matching over 13 bases. Germline trimming cut 4 bases from V and 7 bases from J; bases unmatched to any gene: 7. The CDR3 spans 15 residues. In germline, CDR1 is SGHTA, CDR2 FQGNSA. CDR3 sequence: CASSSRLAGGPEQYF. Written as DNA, the CDR3 is TGTGCCAGCAGCTCCCGACTAGCGGGAGGCCCAGAGCAGTACTTC.